What follows are 26 T cell receptor beta chains derived from one specimen sequenced in a study of a mutant IDH1 vaccine in newly diagnosed glioma. Their antigen targets remain unknown. Time point denoted: week 11, during vaccination. Every vaccine dose comprised 300 ug of mutant IDH1 20-mer peptide plus topical imiquimod. The assay was immunoSEQ multiplex PCR, and TCRdb's table has in-frame clones only and misses some. This table holds about 60,000 clones, under 85% found once. The sample in question was PBMCs, obtained from a glioma patient whose treatment included an IDH1 peptide vaccine. These receptor sequences come from a man aged 25 to 40 with glioma.

V is TRBV7-8 and J is TRBJ1-2, with TRBD1 identical over 10 bases. CDR3 size: 15 residues. V trimming: 5 bases; J trimming: 3 bases; junction bases outside the gene matches: 6. CDR1 is SGHVS and CDR2 is FQNEAQ in the germline V gene. The CDR3 reads CASSPPGQGYYGYTF. CDR3 nucleotides: TGTGCCAGCAGCCCTCCGGGACAGGGGTACTATGGCTACACCTTC.

The genes are TRBV2 and TRBJ1-1; D might be TRBD1 (6 bases). The germline V gene encodes CDR1 SNHLY and CDR2 FYNNEI. The CDR3 runs to 15 residues. V lost 1 base, J lost 5 bases, and 14 bases lay in between. The CDR3 coding sequence is TGTGCCAGCAGTGAAGAGGGCAGGGGCGGAACTGAAGCTTTCTTT. As protein: CASSEEGRGGTEAFF.

The chain has TRBV7-9 and TRBJ1-5; 8 positions match TRBD1. This CDR3 has 14 amino acids. The germline gives CDR1 SEHNR, CDR2 FQNEAQ (reference sequence). V shed 5 bases, J shed 3 bases, and the junction held 3 bases outside the gene matches. The CDR3 DNA sequence: TGTGCCAGCAGCCGGGACAGGCCCAATCAGCCCCAGCATTTT. Translation gives CASSRDRPNQPQHF. Variable domain in full (rest from reference TRBV7-9 and TRBJ1-5): DTGVSQNPRHKITKRGQNVTFRCDPISEHNRLYWYRQTLGQGPEFLTYFQNEAQLEKSRLLSDRFSAERPKGSFSTLEIQRTEQGDSAMYLCASSRDRPNQPQHFGDGTRLSIL.

The count of this clone is one. The gene calls are TRBV28 and TRBJ2-1, with D perhaps given as TRBD1 or TRBD2 (5 bases each). CDR1 and CDR2 (germline): MDHEN, SYDVKM. Trimming shortened V by 8 bases and J by 5 bases, and 19 bases separated the two germline ends. The CDR3 is 15 residues long. The CDR3 coding sequence is TGTGCCAGCGCGGTCCCCGGGACCCGGGACAATGAGCAGTTCTTC. This sequence encodes CASAVPGTRDNEQFF. Together with reference TRBV28 and TRBJ2-1, the CDR3 gives the full variable domain: DVKVTQSSRYLVKRTGEKVFLECVQDMDHENMFWYRQDPGLGLRLIYFSYDVKMKEKGDIPEGYSVSREKKERFSLILESASTNQTSMYLCASAVPGTRDNEQFFGPGTRLTVL.

The chain has TRBV6-1 and TRBJ1-1; D is undetermined. The CDR3 extends over 12 amino acids. The V and J ends lost 5 bases and 1 base respectively, with 5 bases between them. Germline V gene lookup returns CDR1 MNHNS and CDR2 SASEGT. The CDR3 sequence is CASSHPNTEAFF. In DNA form, the CDR3 reads TGTGCCAGCAGTCACCCGAACACTGAAGCTTTCTTT.

J is TRBJ1-1 and V is TRBV7-2, with D unresolved. The CDR3 has 12 residues. V shed 3 bases and J shed 1 base, with 3 bases lying between them. Germline V gene sequence: CDR1 SGHTA, CDR2 FQGNSA. CDR3 amino acids: CASSFRNTEAFF. The CDR3 bases are TGTGCCAGCAGCTTCAGGAACACTGAAGCTTTCTTT.

The genes are TRBV27 and TRBJ1-2, with D perhaps matching TRBD1 (6 bases). The CDR3 has 13 residues. The V gene's germline CDR1 is MNHEY and CDR2 SMNVEV (reference sequence). The ends were cut back, 4 bases at V and 5 bases at J, with 11 bases in the middle. CDR3 amino acids: CASSWTTGYGYTF. The DNA of the CDR3 is TGTGCCAGCAGTTGGACCACAGGGTATGGCTACACCTTC.

This clone was picked up one time. This CDR3 is CATSSWGSIRGQFF. DNA of the CDR3: TGTGCCACCAGCAGCTGGGGCTCAATAAGGGGGCAGTTCTTC. The genes are TRBV15 and TRBJ2-1; D may be TRBD1 (5 bases). The CDR3 is 14 amino acids. Germline CDR1 is LNHNV and CDR2 is YYDKDF (reference sequence). V lost 3 bases and J 12 bases, leaving 18 bases between the germline ends.

J is TRBJ1-1 and V is TRBV30, with D unresolved. CDR1 is GTSNPN, CDR2 SVGIG, per germline (reference sequence). Trimming left V 3 bases short and J 1 base short, with 15 bases between. This CDR3 spans 15 amino acids. CDR3 nucleotides: TGTGCCTGGAGGGGAAGGGATTATTCGAACACTGAAGCTTTCTTT. This translates into CAWRGRDYSNTEAFF.

V and J are TRBV19 and TRBJ1-5; a possible D gene is TRBD1 (5 bases). Trimming cost V 2 bases and J 7 bases, with 12 bases left between them. The CDR3 contains 14 residues. Germline loops: CDR1 LNHDA, CDR2 SQIVND (reference sequence). This CDR3 reads CASSITGDGQPQHF. CDR3 bases: TGTGCCAGTAGTATAACCGGGGACGGACAGCCCCAGCATTTT.

This chain joins TRBV6-6 and TRBJ2-3, with 12 positions matching TRBD2. CDR3 length: 15 residues. Germline lookup yields CDR1 MNHNY and CDR2 SVGAGI (reference sequence). Trimming removed 5 bases from V and 4 bases from J; junction bases left unmatched: 4. CDR3 sequence reads: CASSRLAGEADTQYF. The CDR3 DNA reads as TGTGCCAGCAGTAGACTAGCGGGGGAGGCAGATACGCAGTATTTT.

The CDR3 is CSVGGRGGYTDTQYF. CDR3 DNA sequence: TGCAGCGTTGGCGGCAGGGGGGGTTATACAGATACGCAGTATTTT. The chain couples TRBV29-1 to TRBJ2-3, with D tentatively TRBD1 or TRBD2 (7 bases each). Trimming stripped 4 bases from V and 3 bases from J, with 17 bases between. Germline CDR1 and CDR2: SQVTM and ANQGSEA. CDR3 length: 15 amino acids.

Only one count was recorded for this clone. The chain is built from TRBV5-2 and TRBJ1-2; the table's D gene call, TRBD1, was not cross checked with the DNA. TRBV5-2 is reported as a pseudogene. There are 16 residues in the CDR3. The CDR3 spells CASKDSGVRKTYGYTF. In DNA, the CDR3 is TGTGCCAGCAAGGACAGCGGAGTACGAAAGACCTATGGCTACACCTTC.

The chain is built from TRBV5-6 and TRBJ2-7; TRBD1 matches 9 bases. CDR1 is SGHDT and CDR2 is YYEEEE in the germline V gene. J lost 6 bases, V lost 2 bases, and 6 bases had no gene match. The CDR3 loop spans 14 amino acids. DNA for the CDR3: TGTGCCAGCAGCTTCGGGACAGGGAATTCCGAGCAGTACTTC. It specifies CASSFGTGNSEQYF.

V gene TRBV7-2 combines with J gene TRBJ1-1; D gene ambiguous. The CDR3 covers 14 residues. V dropped 5 bases and J dropped 1 base, with 11 bases sitting between them. The germline V gene encodes CDR1 SGHTA and CDR2 FQGNSA. As DNA, the CDR3 is TGTGCCAGCAGCCGACCGCCCCCGAACACTGAAGCTTTCTTT. Protein product: CASSRPPPNTEAFF.

The V gene is TRBV27, the J gene TRBJ2-7; D ambiguous. This CDR3 comprises 13 residues. The germline CDR1 and CDR2 sequences are MNHEY and SMNVEV (reference sequence). Between the trimmed V and J ends, which lost 2 bases and 4 bases, there was a span of 9 bases. The chain's CDR3 is CASSLGPYYEQYF. DNA of the CDR3: TGTGCCAGCAGTTTAGGGCCCTATTACGAGCAGTACTTC.

This rearrangement joins TRBV6-5 to TRBJ1-1; D might be TRBD1 (5 bases). Germline CDR1 is MNHEY and CDR2 is SVGAGI. CDR3 length: 15 residues. Trimming took 5 bases from V and 5 from J, leaving 18 bases between them. The CDR3 loop is CASSPPPGRLTEAFF. In DNA, the CDR3 is TGTGCCAGCAGTCCCCCCCCAGGGAGGTTAACTGAAGCTTTCTTT.

This clone was counted only a few times. This chain connects TRBV9 to TRBJ2-2; maybe TRBD1 (5 bases). Germline V lookup: CDR1 SGDLS, CDR2 YYNGEE. Trimming stripped 4 bases from V and 0 bases from J, with 13 bases between. The CDR3 sequence is 16 residues long. CDR3 loop: CASSIRQTTNTGELFF. In DNA form, the CDR3 reads TGTGCCAGCAGCATCAGACAGACAACGAACACCGGGGAGCTGTTTTTT.

CDR3 protein: CASSQDMATRQETQYF. As DNA, the CDR3 is TGTGCCAGCAGCCAAGATATGGCGACTCGGCAAGAGACCCAGTACTTC. The chain uses TRBV4-2 and TRBJ2-5; D uncertain. V lost 0 bases, J lost 2 bases, and 13 bases lay in between. The germline CDR1 and CDR2 sequences are LGHNA and YNFKEQ. The CDR3 is made up of 16 amino acids.

This clone was seen a handful of times. V usage is TRBV11-3 and J usage is TRBJ2-1, with D possibly matching TRBD2 (5 bases). The germline CDR1 and CDR2 sequences are SGHNT and YENEEA. The ends were cut back, 4 bases at V and 10 bases at J, with 20 bases in the middle. The CDR3 loop spans 15 amino acids. The CDR3 sequence: CASSSRQVGEREQFF. CDR3 nucleotides: TGTGCCAGCAGCTCCCGGCAAGTCGGGGAGAGGGAGCAGTTCTTC.

This chain links TRBV11-2 with TRBJ1-1; possible D gene TRBD1, 5 bases. Germline-derived CDR1 and CDR2 are SGHAT and FQNNGV. V lost 5 bases, J lost 5 bases, and 27 bases lay in between. CDR3 length: 18 amino acids. CDR3 sequence reads: CASSLSGAQGRRGTEAFF. The DNA of the CDR3 is TGTGCCAGCAGCCTTAGCGGAGCGCAGGGTAGACGAGGAACTGAAGCTTTCTTT.

The sample holds one count of this clone. The chain joins TRBV7-9 to TRBJ2-5; D gene unclear. Germline V gene sequence: CDR1 SEHNR, CDR2 FQNEAQ (reference sequence). V was trimmed by 2 bases and J by 4 bases, leaving 8 bases between them. The CDR3 covers 13 residues. The CDR3 nucleotides read TGTGCCAGCAGCTTAAACTCGGGAGAGACCCAGTACTTC. Translating gives CASSLNSGETQYF.

The V gene is TRBV28, the J gene TRBJ2-7; TRBD2 agrees at 9 bases. Germline loops: CDR1 MDHEN, CDR2 SYDVKM. The length of the CDR3 is 15 residues. Trimming took 5 bases from V and 0 from J; bases not matched to a gene: 5. The CDR3 bases are TGTGCCAGCAGTCTCGCGGGAGGGATCTCCTACGAGCAGTACTTC. This encodes CASSLAGGISYEQYF. Full variable domain (missing parts from reference TRBV28 and TRBJ2-7): DVKVTQSSRYLVKRTGEKVFLECVQDMDHENMFWYRQDPGLGLRLIYFSYDVKMKEKGDIPEGYSVSREKKERFSLILESASTNQTSMYLCASSLAGGISYEQYFGPGTRLTVT.

V is TRBV6-1 and J is TRBJ2-1; 11 positions match TRBD2. Germline V gene lookup returns CDR1 MNHNS and CDR2 SASEGT. The V segment lost 4 bases and the J segment 4 bases; nucleotides outside the gene matches: 3. The CDR3 has 15 amino acids. This chain's CDR3 is CASSGTSGGYNEQFF. The CDR3 DNA is TGTGCCAGCAGTGGTACTAGCGGGGGTTACAATGAGCAGTTCTTC.

J is TRBJ1-4 and V is TRBV5-6; TRBD1 matches 8 bases. Losses at the gene ends were 4 bases for V and 8 bases for J; bases not matched to a gene: 10. Per the germline V gene, CDR1 is SGHDT and CDR2 is YYEEEE. CDR3 length equals 15 residues. CDR3 sequence reads: CASSHTQGAKEKLFF. CDR3 bases: TGTGCCAGCAGCCATACTCAGGGGGCGAAAGAAAAACTGTTTTTT.

The chain uses TRBV5-1 and TRBJ1-2; D is perhaps TRBD1 (5 bases). Trimming pared 0 bases from V and 2 bases from J, leaving 11 bases between. The CDR3 extends over 15 amino acids. Germline V gene lookup returns CDR1 SGHRS and CDR2 YFSETQ. CDR3 in DNA: TGCGCCAGCAGCTTGGCATATGGACAAAACTATGGCTACACCTTC. Translated: CASSLAYGQNYGYTF.